A single sample is the source of the 10 T cell receptor beta chains below, sequenced in a study of blood T cell repertoires in COVID-19. Assay used: immunoSEQ multiplex PCR; TCRdb lists only in-frame clones, some missing. The table shows hundreds of thousands of clones, with approximately 90% occurring only once. Sequencing input: peripheral blood. The receptors come from a man aged 45 to 65 with COVID-19, enrolled during active disease.

This chain joins TRBV24-1 and TRBJ1-2; no clear D gene. Deletions cut 3 bases from V and 5 bases from J, with 9 bases between. Germline V lookup: CDR1 KGHDR, CDR2 SFDVKD. This CDR3 is built from 13 residues. CDR3 residues: CATSDRGLYGYTF. Here the CDR3 DNA reads TGTGCCACCAGTGATCGCGGGCTATATGGCTACACCTTC.

The V call is TRBV19, the J call TRBJ1-1; D call uncertain. Germline V CDR1 and CDR2: LNHDA, SQIVND (reference sequence). The germline V and J ends were trimmed by 1 base and 5 bases, with 8 bases remaining between them. The CDR3 spans 13 residues. The DNA of the CDR3 is TGTGCCAGTAGTATAGTCGGTTATACTGAAGCTTTCTTT. Protein sequence: CASSIVGYTEAFF.

The gene calls are TRBV6-5 and TRBJ1-6; no reliable D call. Germline values: CDR1 MNHEY, CDR2 SVGAGI. This CDR3 comprises 15 residues. Trimming took off 0 bases at V and 14 bases at J, with 17 bases between the two ends. The chain's CDR3 is CASSYSFKGGLTLHF. The CDR3 bases are TGTGCCAGCAGTTACTCGTTTAAGGGAGGGCTCACCCTCCACTTT.

This clone was observed a single time. This chain uses TRBV7-9 with TRBJ2-1; 13 nucleotides match TRBD2. The germline V gene has CDR1 SEHNR and CDR2 FQNEAQ (reference sequence). Trimming at V came to 4 bases and at J to 0 bases, leaving 6 bases not matched to a gene. This CDR3 has 18 amino acids. CDR3 sequence: CASSSMGLAGSSYNEQFF. The CDR3 DNA follows: TGTGCCAGCAGCTCGATGGGACTAGCGGGAAGCTCCTACAATGAGCAGTTCTTC.

The gene calls are TRBV5-4 and TRBJ1-2; tentatively, D is TRBD1 (5 bases). The CDR3 covers 14 residues. Germline CDR1 is SGHNT and CDR2 is YYREEE (reference sequence). Trimming took 1 base from V and 2 from J, leaving 9 bases between them. The CDR3 DNA follows: TGTGCCAGCAGCTTGCGGGGGGGAAACTATGGCTACACCTTC. Its protein is CASSLRGGNYGYTF.

This clone was seen once. The rearrangement links TRBV4-2 to TRBJ2-5; 12 nucleotides align to TRBD2. The CDR3 spans 16 residues. Per the germline V gene, CDR1 is LGHNA and CDR2 is YNFKEQ. J gave up 2 bases and V 3 bases, and 4 bases lay outside the gene matches. The CDR3 sequence is CASSQEGTSGQETQYF. The CDR3, as DNA: TGTGCCAGCAGCCAGGAAGGGACTAGCGGGCAAGAGACCCAGTACTTC.

The chain is built from TRBV7-9 and TRBJ2-7, with TRBD2 matching 9 bases. Trimming at V came to 4 bases and at J to 9 bases, leaving 13 bases not matched to a gene. CDR1 is SEHNR, CDR2 FQNEAQ, per germline (reference sequence). The CDR3 is made up of 15 amino acids. The CDR3 DNA is TGTGCCAGCAGCTCACTAGCGGGTGTTTCGGTTAGGCAGTACTTC. It translates to CASSSLAGVSVRQYF. The full variable domain, its missing parts supplied by reference TRBV7-9 and TRBJ2-7, is DTGVSQNPRHKITKRGQNVTFRCDPISEHNRLYWYRQTLGQGPEFLTYFQNEAQLEKSRLLSDRFSAERPKGSFSTLEIQRTEQGDSAMYLCASSSLAGVSVRQYFGPGTRLTVT.

The rearrangement joins TRBV7-8 to TRBJ1-6; D perhaps matches TRBD1 (5 bases). The V end lost 10 bases, the J end lost 5 bases, and 18 bases lay between the germline ends. The CDR3 has 15 amino acids. The germline CDR1 and CDR2 sequences are SGHVS and FQNEAQ. CDR3 region: CATRRGGSNNSPLHF. The CDR3 DNA reads as TGTGCCACACGCCGGGGGGGGAGTAATAATTCACCCCTCCACTTT.

The genes are TRBV6-2 or TRBV6-3 and TRBJ1-5; a weak D match, TRBD1 (5 bases). Trimming stripped 5 bases from V and 0 bases from J, with 8 bases between. This CDR3 spans 14 amino acids. Germline CDR1 reads MNHEY; CDR2 reads SVGEGT. The CDR3 spells CASSKDSSNQPQHF. The CDR3 nucleotides are TGTGCCAGCAGTAAAGACAGTAGCAATCAGCCCCAGCATTTT.

The count of this clone is one. The junction does not match germline at one end; this may be a read error. The chain carries TRBV2 and TRBJ2-5, with 7 positions matching TRBD1. The CDR3 runs 10 residues. Germline CDR1 SNHLY, CDR2 FYNNEI. The CDR3 region has the DNA TGTGCCAGCAGTGAGGGACAGACACACTTC. This encodes CASSEGQTHF.